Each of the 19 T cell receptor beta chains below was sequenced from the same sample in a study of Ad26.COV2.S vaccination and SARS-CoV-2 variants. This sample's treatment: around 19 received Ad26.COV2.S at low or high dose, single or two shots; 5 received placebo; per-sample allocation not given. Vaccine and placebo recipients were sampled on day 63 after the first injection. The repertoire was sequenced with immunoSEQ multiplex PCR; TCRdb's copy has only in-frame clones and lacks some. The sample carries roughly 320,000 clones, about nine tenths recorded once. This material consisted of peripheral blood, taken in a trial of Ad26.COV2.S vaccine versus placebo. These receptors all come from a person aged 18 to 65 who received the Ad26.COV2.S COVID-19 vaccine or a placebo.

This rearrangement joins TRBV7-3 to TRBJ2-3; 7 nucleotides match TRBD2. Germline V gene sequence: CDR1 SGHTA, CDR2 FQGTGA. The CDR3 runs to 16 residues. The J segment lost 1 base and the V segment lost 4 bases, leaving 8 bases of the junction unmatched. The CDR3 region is CASSYSGDPRTDTQYF. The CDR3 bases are TGTGCCAGCAGCTACAGCGGGGACCCTCGCACAGATACGCAGTATTTT.

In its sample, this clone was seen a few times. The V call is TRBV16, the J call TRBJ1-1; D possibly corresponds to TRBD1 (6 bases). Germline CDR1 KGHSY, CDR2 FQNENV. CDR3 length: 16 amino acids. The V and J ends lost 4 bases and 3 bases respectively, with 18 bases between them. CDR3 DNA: TGTGCCAGCAGCCCTAATGGTCAGGGGCGAGACACTGAAGCTTTCTTT. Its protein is CASSPNGQGRDTEAFF.

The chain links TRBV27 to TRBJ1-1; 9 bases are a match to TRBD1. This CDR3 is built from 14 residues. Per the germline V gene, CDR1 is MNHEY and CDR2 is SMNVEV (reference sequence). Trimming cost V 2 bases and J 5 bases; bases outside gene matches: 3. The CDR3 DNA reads TGTGCCAGCAGTTTACGAGGACAGGGGACTGAAGCTTTCTTT. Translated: CASSLRGQGTEAFF.

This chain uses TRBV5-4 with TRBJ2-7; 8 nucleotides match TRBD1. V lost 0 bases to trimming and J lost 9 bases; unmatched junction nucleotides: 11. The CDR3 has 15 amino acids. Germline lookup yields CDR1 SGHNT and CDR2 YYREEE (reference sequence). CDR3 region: CASSLVPGGQGGQYF. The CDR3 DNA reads TGTGCCAGCAGCTTGGTACCCGGAGGACAGGGAGGGCAGTACTTC.

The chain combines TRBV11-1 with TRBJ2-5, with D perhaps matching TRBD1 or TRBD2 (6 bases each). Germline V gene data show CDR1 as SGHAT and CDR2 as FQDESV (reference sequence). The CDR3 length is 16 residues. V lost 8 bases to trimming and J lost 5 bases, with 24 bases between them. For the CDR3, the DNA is TGTGCCAGCTCACCTCGGGACTCCGGGGGCAGGGAGACCCAGTACTTC. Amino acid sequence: CASSPRDSGGRETQYF.

In DNA form, the CDR3 reads TGTGCCAGCAGTGGGACAGGGTTCAACGCCCCTAATCAGCCCCAGCATTTT. It yields the protein CASSGTGFNAPNQPQHF. The rearrangement links TRBV6-1 to TRBJ1-5; 8 nucleotides match TRBD1. In germline, CDR1 is MNHNS, CDR2 SASEGT. With 4 bases clipped from V and 4 bases from J, the junction kept 12 bases outside the gene matches. This CDR3 comprises 17 residues.

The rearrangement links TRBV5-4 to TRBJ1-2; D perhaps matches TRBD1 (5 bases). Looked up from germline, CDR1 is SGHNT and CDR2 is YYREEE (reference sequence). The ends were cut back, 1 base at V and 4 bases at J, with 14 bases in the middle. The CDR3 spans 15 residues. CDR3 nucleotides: TGTGCCAGCAGCTTGCGGGGGGAGAAGGGCTATGGCTACACCTTC. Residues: CASSLRGEKGYGYTF.

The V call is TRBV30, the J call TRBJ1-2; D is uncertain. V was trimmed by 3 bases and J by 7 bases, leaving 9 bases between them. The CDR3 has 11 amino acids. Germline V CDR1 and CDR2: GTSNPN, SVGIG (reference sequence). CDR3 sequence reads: CAWRPPGGYTF. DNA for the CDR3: TGTGCCTGGAGGCCGCCTGGTGGCTACACCTTC.

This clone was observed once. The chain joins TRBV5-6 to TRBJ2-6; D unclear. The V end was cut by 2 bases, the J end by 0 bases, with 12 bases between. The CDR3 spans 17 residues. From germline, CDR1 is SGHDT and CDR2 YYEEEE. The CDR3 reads CASSFSQSYSGANVLTF. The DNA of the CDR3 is TGTGCCAGCAGCTTTAGCCAATCCTACTCTGGGGCCAACGTCCTGACTTTC.

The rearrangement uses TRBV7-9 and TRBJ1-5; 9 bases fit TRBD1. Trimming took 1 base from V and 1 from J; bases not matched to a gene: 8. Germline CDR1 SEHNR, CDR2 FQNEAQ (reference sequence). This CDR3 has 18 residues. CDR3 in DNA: TGTGCCAGCAGCTTAGGGGACAGGGTTAGTAGGAGCAATCAGCCCCAGCATTTT. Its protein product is CASSLGDRVSRSNQPQHF. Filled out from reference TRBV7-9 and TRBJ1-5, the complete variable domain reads DTGVSQNPRHKITKRGQNVTFRCDPISEHNRLYWYRQTLGQGPEFLTYFQNEAQLEKSRLLSDRFSAERPKGSFSTLEIQRTEQGDSAMYLCASSLGDRVSRSNQPQHFGDGTRLSIL.

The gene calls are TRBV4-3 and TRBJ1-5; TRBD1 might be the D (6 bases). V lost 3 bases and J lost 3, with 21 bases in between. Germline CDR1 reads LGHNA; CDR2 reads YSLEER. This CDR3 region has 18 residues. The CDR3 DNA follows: TGCGCCAGCAGCCAGGGACCTTACCGGGGGCTGGTCAATCAGCCCCAGCATTTT. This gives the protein CASSQGPYRGLVNQPQHF.

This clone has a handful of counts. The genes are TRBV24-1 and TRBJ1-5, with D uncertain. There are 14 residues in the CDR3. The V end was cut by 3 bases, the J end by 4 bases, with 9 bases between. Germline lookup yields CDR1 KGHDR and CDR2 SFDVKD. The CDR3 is CATSDGRSNQPQHF. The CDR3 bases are TGTGCCACCAGTGATGGTCGGTCAAATCAGCCCCAGCATTTT.

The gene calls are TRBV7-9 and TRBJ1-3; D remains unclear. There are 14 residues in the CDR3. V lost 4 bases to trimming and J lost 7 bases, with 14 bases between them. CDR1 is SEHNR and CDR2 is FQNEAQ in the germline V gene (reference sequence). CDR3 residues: CASSSQVPGNTIYF. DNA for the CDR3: TGTGCCAGCAGCTCCCAGGTGCCCGGGAACACCATATATTTT.

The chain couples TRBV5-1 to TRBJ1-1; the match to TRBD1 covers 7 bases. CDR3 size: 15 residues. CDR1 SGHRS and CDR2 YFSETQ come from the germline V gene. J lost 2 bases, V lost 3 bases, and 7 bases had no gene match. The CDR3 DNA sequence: TGCGCCAGCAGCTGGGACAGATTATCAAACACTGAAGCTTTCTTT. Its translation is CASSWDRLSNTEAFF.

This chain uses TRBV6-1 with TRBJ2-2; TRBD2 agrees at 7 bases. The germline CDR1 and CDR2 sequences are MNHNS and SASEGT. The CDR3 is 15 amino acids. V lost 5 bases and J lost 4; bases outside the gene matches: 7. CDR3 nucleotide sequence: TGTGCCAGCAGTAAGACTAGCCGGGGCACCGGGGAGCTGTTTTTT. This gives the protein CASSKTSRGTGELFF.

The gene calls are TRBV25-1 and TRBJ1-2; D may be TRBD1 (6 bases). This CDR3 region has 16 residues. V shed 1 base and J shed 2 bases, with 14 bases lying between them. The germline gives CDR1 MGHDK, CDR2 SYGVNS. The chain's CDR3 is CASSEWGGAGNYGYTF. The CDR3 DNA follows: TGTGCCAGCAGTGAATGGGGGGGGGCCGGCAACTATGGCTACACCTTC.

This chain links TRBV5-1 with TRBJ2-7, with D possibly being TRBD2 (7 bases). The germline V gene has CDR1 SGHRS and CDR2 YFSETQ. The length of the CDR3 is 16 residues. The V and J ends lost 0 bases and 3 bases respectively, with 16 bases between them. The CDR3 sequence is CASSLVGGAKSYEQYF. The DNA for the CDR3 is TGCGCCAGCAGCTTGGTTGGGGGGGCCAAGAGCTACGAGCAGTACTTC.

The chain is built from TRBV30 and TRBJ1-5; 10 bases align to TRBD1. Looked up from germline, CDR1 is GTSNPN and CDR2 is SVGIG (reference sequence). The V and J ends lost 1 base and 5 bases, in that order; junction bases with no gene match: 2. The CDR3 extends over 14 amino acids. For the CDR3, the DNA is TGTGCCTGGAGTGGGGGACAGGGGTATCAGCCCCAGCATTTT. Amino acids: CAWSGGQGYQPQHF.

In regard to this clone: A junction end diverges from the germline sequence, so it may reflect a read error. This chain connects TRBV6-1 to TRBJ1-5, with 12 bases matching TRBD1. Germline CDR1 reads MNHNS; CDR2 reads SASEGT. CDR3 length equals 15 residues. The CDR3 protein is CASREGTGGFQPQHF. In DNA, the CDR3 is TGTGCCAGCAGGGAAGGGACAGGGGGCTTTCAGCCCCAGCATTTT.